A single sample is the source of the 27 T cell receptor beta chains below, sequenced in a study of monozygotic twins with inflammatory bowel disease. Each CDR3 protein gets one entry in TCRdb, which reprocessed the 5' RACE reads and gives no DNA. The listing contains roughly 200,000 distinct CDR3 sequences. Sequencing used blood. These receptor sequences come from a human donor with ulcerative colitis or Crohn's disease, or a healthy co-twin of an affected twin (not recorded which).

The chain carries TRBV10-2 and TRBJ1-6. Germline values: CDR1 WSHSY, CDR2 SAAADI. This CDR3 is 16 amino acids long. The CDR3 loop reads CASSESQQLQNSPLHF.

V is TRBV20-1 and J is TRBJ1-2. CDR1 is DFQATT and CDR2 is SNEGSKA in the germline V gene (reference sequence). There are 12 residues in the CDR3. The CDR3 sequence is CSAATANYGYTF.

This rearrangement joins TRBV5-4 to TRBJ2-3. The CDR3 has 14 residues. The germline CDR1 and CDR2 sequences are SGHNT and YYREEE (reference sequence). The CDR3 here is CASSLSSWTDTQYF. Full variable domain (remainder filled in from reference TRBV5-4 and TRBJ2-3): ETGVTQSPTHLIKTRGQQVTLRCSSQSGHNTVSWYQQALGQGPQFIFQYYREEENGRGNFPPRFSGLQFPNYSSELNVNALELDDSALYLCASSLSSWTDTQYFGPGTRLTVL.

Here the CDR3 reads CASGGTTDEKLFF. The rearrangement joins TRBV6-5 to TRBJ1-4; absent DNA, TCRdb's TRBD1 call cannot be checked. Looked up from germline, CDR1 is MNHEY and CDR2 is SVGAGI. CDR3 length equals 13 residues.

The chain is built from TRBV3-1 and TRBJ2-5; lacking DNA, the TRBD1 call made by TCRdb goes unchecked. Per germline, CDR1 LGHDT and CDR2 YNNKEL (reference sequence). The CDR3 consists of 14 residues. The CDR3 loop reads CASSPGVAVETQYF.

CDR3 sequence reads: CSAPGLGGSNEQFF. This chain links TRBV20-1 with TRBJ2-1; TCRdb outputs TRBD1, but without DNA this stays unchecked. This CDR3 comprises 14 residues. Germline lookup yields CDR1 DFQATT and CDR2 SNEGSKA (reference sequence).

This chain joins TRBV20-1 and TRBJ1-6; absent DNA, TCRdb's TRBD1 call cannot be checked. CDR1 is DFQATT, CDR2 SNEGSKA, per germline (reference sequence). The CDR3 is 14 amino acids. The CDR3 sequence: CSARSDRESSPLHF.

V usage is TRBV12-3 or TRBV12-4 and J usage is TRBJ2-5; the D call from TCRdb, TRBD1, cannot be confirmed without DNA. CDR3 length: 13 residues. CDR3 loop: CASRWTGQETQYF.

CDR3 amino acids: CATSPAEGTGELFF. The chain carries TRBV24-1 and TRBJ2-2; with no DNA, the TCRdb D assignment of TRBD2 cannot be verified. CDR1 and CDR2 from the germline V gene are KGHDR and SFDVKD. The CDR3 length is 14 residues.

V and J are TRBV19 and TRBJ1-2; checking the TCRdb D call of TRBD1 is not possible without DNA. CDR1 LNHDA and CDR2 SQIVND come from the germline V gene (reference sequence). The CDR3 is 14 residues long. CDR3 amino acids: CASSPLGEGLGYTF.

The chain has TRBV7-9 and TRBJ2-3. There are 11 residues in the CDR3. The germline V gene has CDR1 SEHNR and CDR2 FQNEAQ (reference sequence). CDR3 amino acids: CASSSRGTQYF.

The chain joins TRBV12-3 or TRBV12-4 to TRBJ2-5; TCRdb's D gene call, TRBD1, goes unchecked for lack of DNA. This CDR3 comprises 16 residues. The CDR3 reads CASSLSDWGPQETQYF.

The chain joins TRBV7-6 to TRBJ2-1. In germline, CDR1 is SGHVS, CDR2 FNYEAQ. CDR3 length: 15 amino acids. The chain's CDR3 is CASSLAGSFYNEQFF. The full variable domain, with the rest looked up from reference TRBV7-6 and TRBJ2-1, is GAGVSQSPRYKVTKRGQDVALRCDPISGHVSLYWYRQALGQGPEFLTYFNYEAQQDKSGLPNDRFSAERPEGSISTLTIQRTEQRDSAMYRCASSLAGSFYNEQFFGPGTRLTVL.

V is TRBV27 and J is TRBJ2-1; TCRdb names TRBD1, which stays unverified in the absence of DNA. CDR1 is MNHEY and CDR2 is SMNVEV in the germline V gene (reference sequence). This CDR3 region has 13 residues. CDR3 protein: CASKAGAYNEQFF.

This sequence joins TRBV6-2 or TRBV6-3 and TRBJ2-1; TCRdb outputs TRBD1, but without DNA this stays unchecked. The CDR3 extends over 13 amino acids. Germline V gene data show CDR1 as MNHEY and CDR2 as SVGEGT. The CDR3 protein is CASKPPGADEQFF.

V is TRBV6-2 or TRBV6-3 and J is TRBJ2-3; the TCRdb D gene call, TRBD1, has no DNA to confirm it. The CDR3 spans 15 residues. The germline V gene has CDR1 MNHEY and CDR2 SVGEGT. CDR3 in amino acids: CASSFLGGSTDTQYF.

The chain links TRBV20-1 to TRBJ1-2; TCRdb proposes TRBD1, but this gene call is untestable without DNA. This CDR3 region has 13 residues. Germline values: CDR1 DFQATT, CDR2 SNEGSKA (reference sequence). CDR3 amino acids: CSATNREDYGYTF.

The chain uses TRBV4-1 and TRBJ2-1; absent DNA, TCRdb's TRBD1 call cannot be checked. The V gene's germline CDR1 is MGHRA and CDR2 YSYEKL. This CDR3 has 17 amino acids. The CDR3 loop is CASSQEGGGWAMSEQFF.

The chain joins TRBV5-4 to TRBJ2-3; TCRdb's assignment of TRBD2 cannot be checked, as there is no DNA. This CDR3 region has 15 residues. The germline V gene has CDR1 SGHNT and CDR2 YYREEE (reference sequence). The CDR3 here is CASSPGGSGTDTQYF.

The chain recombines TRBV7-9 with TRBJ1-1. Germline V gene sequence: CDR1 SEHNR, CDR2 FQNEAQ (reference sequence). The CDR3 extends over 11 amino acids. CDR3 sequence: CASSSDGEAFF.

The chain carries TRBV9 and TRBJ2-3; no DNA is available, so the TRBD2 call from TCRdb remains unchecked. The length of the CDR3 is 15 residues. CDR1 and CDR2 (germline): SGDLS, YYNGEE. Here the CDR3 reads CASSSGTSGGDRKYF.

The CDR3 sequence: CASTWGVNEAFF. The chain has TRBV12-3 or TRBV12-4 and TRBJ1-1; lacking DNA, the TRBD1 call made by TCRdb goes unchecked. The CDR3 length is 12 residues.

The rearrangement links TRBV7-9 to TRBJ2-3; TCRdb picks TRBD2, but there is no DNA to check that call. Germline V gene sequence: CDR1 SEHNR, CDR2 FQNEAQ (reference sequence). The length of the CDR3 is 15 residues. CDR3 sequence: CASSLGGTSTDTQYF.

V is TRBV20-1 and J is TRBJ2-6. The CDR3 has 13 residues. Per germline, CDR1 DFQATT and CDR2 SNEGSKA (reference sequence). The CDR3 sequence is CSATFSGANVLTF.

The chain joins TRBV6-1 to TRBJ2-7; the TCRdb D gene call, TRBD1, has no DNA to confirm it. Per the germline V gene, CDR1 is MNHNS and CDR2 is SASEGT. The CDR3 spans 16 residues. This chain's CDR3 is CASRPRVLIRDYEQYF.

V is TRBV7-2 and J is TRBJ1-5. Germline-derived CDR1 and CDR2 are SGHTA and FQGNSA. The CDR3 is 16 amino acids. This CDR3 is CASSLYSDLSNQPQHF.

This CDR3 reads CATSVFVITGGKLGGYTF. V is TRBV24-1 and J is TRBJ1-2. The CDR3 runs to 18 residues. Germline-derived CDR1 and CDR2 are KGHDR and SFDVKD.